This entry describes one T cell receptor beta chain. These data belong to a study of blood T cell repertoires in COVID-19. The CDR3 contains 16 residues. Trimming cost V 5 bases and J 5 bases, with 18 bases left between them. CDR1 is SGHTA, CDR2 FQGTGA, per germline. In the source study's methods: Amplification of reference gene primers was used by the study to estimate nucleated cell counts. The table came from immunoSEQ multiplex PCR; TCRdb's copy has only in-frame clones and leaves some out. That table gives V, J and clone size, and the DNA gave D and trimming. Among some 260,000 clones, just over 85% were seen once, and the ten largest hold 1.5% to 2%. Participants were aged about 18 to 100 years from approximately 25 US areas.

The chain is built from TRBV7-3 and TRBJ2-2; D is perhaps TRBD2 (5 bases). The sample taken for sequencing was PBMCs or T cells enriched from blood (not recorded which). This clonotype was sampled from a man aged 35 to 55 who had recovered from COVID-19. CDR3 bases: TGTGCCAGCAGCCCGGCGGCGGCGGGCGGGACCGGGGAGCTGTTTTTT. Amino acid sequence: CASSPAAAGGTGELFF.